This TCR beta chain was obtained from a study of healthy donors' naive CD4 and CD8 T cells. Whole-study findings and limits: CDR3 charge plus V and J genes appeared to account for approximately 12% of CD4/CD8 variance. Naive CD4+ and CD8+ cells reportedly differed in usage of most V and J genes. Positive CDR3 charge linked to CD4+ cells, negative to CD8+ cells.

Naive CD4+ cells were sorted as CD4+CD8-CD45RO-CD45RA+; naive CD8+ as CD8+CD4-CD45RA+CD27bright. TCR libraries were built from around 0.45 ug of total RNA by linear amplification. TCRdb ran MiXCR on the reads and lists one entry per CDR3 protein. The table has about 200,000 distinct CDR3 sequences, nearly 75% seen once. The CDR3 totals 18 residues. The V end was cut by 0 bases, the J end by 2 bases, with 19 bases between. Germline V lookup: CDR1 MNHEY, CDR2 SMNVEV (reference sequence). As regards this clonotype: Antigen unknown.

Material for sequencing was naive CD4+ and CD8+ T cells sorted from blood, pooled from several donors. This clonotype originated in a pool of human donors in good health; the sample pools cells from several healthy donors. The V gene is TRBV27, the J gene TRBJ1-2; a weak D match, TRBD1 (5 bases). CDR3 sequence reads: CASSLSEASGRSNYGYTF. The CDR3 coding sequence is TGTGCCAGCAGTTTATCAGAGGCCTCGGGACGGTCCAACTATGGCTACACCTTC.